The subject of this entry is one T cell receptor beta chain. No antigen is known for it. The same CDR3 is also encoded by other DNA sequences in this sample. This entry belongs to a study of cytomegalovirus exposure and HLA in healthy donors. Points from the study as a whole: The Asian-associated ancestry cluster reportedly had fewer N-insertions than the approximately 610-donor mean in a later analysis. Cytomegalovirus-associated status was assigned to 164 TCR beta chains.

A multiplex PCR was run with 60 Vbeta primers and 13 Jbeta primers. As handled by the study authors: Later reanalysis found 80 million or so unique TCR beta chains, roughly 9.9 million of them shared. TCRdb's table, derived via immunoSEQ multiplex PCR, lists solely in-frame clones and lacks some. The V and J calls and clone size are taken from that table; D and trimming were inferred from the DNA. The sample carries fewer than 200,000 clones, about four fifths recorded once. The CDR3 has 12 amino acids. V was trimmed by 0 bases and J by 7 bases, leaving 5 bases between them. The germline V gene has CDR1 SGHNT and CDR2 YYREEE (reference sequence).

This sequence was found in a male donor in good health and CMV-seronegative. The rearrangement joins TRBV5-4 to TRBJ2-1; D might be TRBD2 (5 bases). Material for sequencing was PBMCs. The CDR3 loop is CASSLGGNEQFF. The CDR3 nucleotides read TGTGCCAGCAGCTTGGGAGGGAATGAGCAGTTCTTC.